This entry describes one T cell receptor beta chain. Its antigen is not known. This entry comes from a study of STAT3 mutations in large granular lymphocyte leukemia. General study points: Every T-LGLL patient had at least one immunodominant TCRbeta clonotype.

Using immunoSEQ multiplex PCR, the repertoire was profiled, and TCRdb retains in-frame clones only, with some absent. The data hold about 15,000 clones, with approximately 84% observed a single time. Per the germline V gene, CDR1 is MNHEY and CDR2 is SVGAGI. Trimming took 4 bases from V and 9 from J; bases not matched to a gene: 7. This CDR3 comprises 13 residues. The sequence derives from a man aged 45-65 years with T-cell large granular lymphocyte leukemia. Some clones in this sample may be carry-over from other donors' samples. V is TRBV6-5 and J is TRBJ2-7, with 9 positions matching TRBD1. Input material: peripheral blood mononuclear cells. This chain's CDR3 is CASSSFGTGRQYF. Written as DNA, the CDR3 is TGTGCCAGCAGTTCTTTTGGGACAGGGAGGCAGTACTTC.